The rows below give T cell receptor beta chains drawn from one sample of a study of blood T cell repertoires in COVID-19. The assay was immunoSEQ multiplex PCR, and TCRdb's table has in-frame clones only and misses some. The data contain around 100,000 clones, about 87% of them singletons. The source material was peripheral blood. The origin of the receptors is a woman aged 45 to 65 with acute or convalescent COVID-19. Each CDR3 is given with its conserved first and last residue. Each record gives: clone size, V gene, D gene, J gene, CDR3 DNA, CDR3 protein. D genes are given only for firm matches. Where a row states a size, it is once, few, many or the class of an expanded clone; other rows omit it.

size: .
V: TRBV4-3
D: .
J: TRBJ2-3
DNA: TGCGCCAGCAGCCAAGGTCAGGGAGGAGATACGCAGTATTTT
CDR3: CASSQGQGGDTQYF

size: .
V: TRBV5-1
D: TRBD1
J: TRBJ2-1
DNA: TGCGCCAGCAGCTCGGGGACAGGGGAGTTCAATGAGCAGTTCTTC
CDR3: CASSSGTGEFNEQFF

size: .
V: TRBV10-3
D: .
J: TRBJ1-1
DNA: TGTGCCATCAGTGACAACGCGAGGAACACTGAAGCTTTCTTT
CDR3: CAISDNARNTEAFF

size: .
V: TRBV9
D: TRBD1
J: TRBJ2-2
DNA: TGTGCCAGCAGCGTAGCTGACAGGGGTCGGGAGCTGTTTTTT
CDR3: CASSVADRGRELFF

size: .
V: TRBV30
D: TRBD2
J: TRBJ2-5
DNA: TGTGCCTTTGGACTAGCGGGCGTGCCCAGCCAAGAGACCCAGTACTTC
CDR3: CAFGLAGVPSQETQYF

size: few
V: TRBV3-1/TRBV3-2
D: TRBD1
J: TRBJ1-1
DNA: TGTGCCAGCAGCCCGACGAAAGGGGGACAGGGTCCGAGAACTGAAGCTTTCTTT
CDR3: CASSPTKGGQGPRTEAFF

size: .
V: TRBV5-4
D: TRBD1
J: TRBJ2-7
DNA: TGTGCCAGCAGCCCGGCAGGTGGGGCAGGGGGCTACGAGCAGTACTTC
CDR3: CASSPAGGAGGYEQYF

size: .
V: TRBV6-5
D: .
J: TRBJ2-1
DNA: TGTGCCAGCAGCCAGGGTCCCTACAATGAGCAGTTCTTC
CDR3: CASSQGPYNEQFF

size: once
V: TRBV7-9
D: .
J: TRBJ2-7
DNA: TGTGCCAGCAGCACCTCCGTCCCGGGCGAGCAGTACTTC
CDR3: CASSTSVPGEQYF

size: .
V: TRBV3-1/TRBV3-2
D: .
J: TRBJ1-2
DNA: TGTGCCAGCAGCCAAGAAGGGGGGGACCAGAATTTATATGGCTACACCTTC
CDR3: CASSQEGGDQNLYGYTF